This T cell receptor beta chain appears in the sequencing data of a study of blood T cell repertoires in COVID-19. Study overall: Italy, Spain and the United States were the sources of the convalescent and acute COVID-19 samples. PBMCs, B-cell-depleted T cells, or T cells were the source of the cDNA or gDNA that made up the material.

Produced via immunoSEQ multiplex PCR; TCRdb's table is partial and in-frame only. The sample has roughly 60,000 clones; nearly 95% are singletons. The sequence came from a middle-aged man with active COVID-19. The sequencing sample was made of peripheral blood.

The CDR3 spells CASSSGTGGTGELFF. The CDR3 DNA sequence: TGTGCCAGCAGCTCGGGGACAGGGGGCACCGGGGAGCTGTTTTTT. This sequence joins TRBV7-8 and TRBJ2-2; 11 bases match TRBD1. V dropped 4 bases and J dropped 4; count of bases not matched to a gene: 2. The CDR3 runs 15 residues. CDR1 SGHVS and CDR2 FQNEAQ come from the germline V gene.